The clone carrying this T cell receptor (beta chain) was observed a single time. Its antigen is unidentified. The source of the sample is a study of cytomegalovirus exposure and HLA in healthy donors. Study-level points and caveats: A later analysis appeared to link common viral pathogens to several of the most significant clusters. Analysis performed later showed TCR beta chains linked to HLA being more clonally expanded than equally common others. With later analysis, a missense DCLRE1C variant became linked to TCR beta V- and J-gene trimming. Evidence from a later analysis indicated that most CMV-associated TCR beta chains looked HLA-restricted.

PCR used 60 Vbeta primers and 13 Jbeta primers. The assay was immunoSEQ multiplex PCR, and TCRdb's table has in-frame clones only and misses some. The sample has over 95,000 clones, under 85% seen once. The V end lost 4 bases, the J end lost 1 base, and 14 bases lay between the germline ends. The CDR3 runs to 15 residues. Germline CDR1 and CDR2: SGHDT and YYEEEE. The sample taken for sequencing was PBMCs. The rearrangement links TRBV5-6 to TRBJ2-5, with TRBD1 as a possible D gene (5 bases). The TCR comes from a man in his forties in good health and CMV-seronegative. CDR3 residues: CASSVIGEGQETQYF. The CDR3 DNA is TGTGCCAGCAGCGTGATAGGGGAAGGCCAAGAGACCCAGTACTTC.